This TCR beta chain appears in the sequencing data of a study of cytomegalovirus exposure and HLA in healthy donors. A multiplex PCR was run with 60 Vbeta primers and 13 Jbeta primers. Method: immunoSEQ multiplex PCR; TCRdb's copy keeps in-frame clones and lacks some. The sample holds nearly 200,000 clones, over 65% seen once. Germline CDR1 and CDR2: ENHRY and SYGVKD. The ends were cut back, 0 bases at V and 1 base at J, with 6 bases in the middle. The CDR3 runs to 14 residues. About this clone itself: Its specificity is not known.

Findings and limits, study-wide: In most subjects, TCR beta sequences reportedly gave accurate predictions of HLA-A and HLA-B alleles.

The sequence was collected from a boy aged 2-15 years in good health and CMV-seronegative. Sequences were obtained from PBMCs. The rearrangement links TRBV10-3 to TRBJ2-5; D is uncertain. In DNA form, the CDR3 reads TGTGCCATCAGTGAGTCTGGCATCCAAGAGACCCAGTACTTC. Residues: CAISESGIQETQYF.